This TCR beta chain was sequenced in a study of T cells in Graves' hyperthyroidism and ophthalmopathy. Cells are PBMCs isolated from approximately 9.2 ml of fresh blood. TCR beta CDR3 regions were amplified from RNA transcripts. RT-PCR in the first round (using the HTBI primer set) targeted the TCR CDR3. TCRdb re-analysed the multiplex PCR reads in MiXCR, keeping a single row per CDR3 protein. The repertoire holds almost 350,000 distinct CDR3 sequences, with 15% to 20% as singletons. This clonotype was observed at least ten times. Its antigen is not identified. Study-level points and caveats: Ophthalmopathy onset followed model prediction by a median around six months.

This sequence was found in a middle-aged woman with Graves' ophthalmopathy. Sequenced sample: blood.

CDR3 residues: CATARQGFSEQYF. The CDR3 DNA reads as TGTGCCACCGCGCGACAGGGTTTCTCCGAGCAGTACTTC. This rearrangement joins TRBV12-3 or TRBV12-4 to TRBJ2-7, with 7 bases lining up with TRBD1. Trimming took 10 bases from V and 6 from J; bases not matched to a gene: 12. The length of the CDR3 is 13 residues.